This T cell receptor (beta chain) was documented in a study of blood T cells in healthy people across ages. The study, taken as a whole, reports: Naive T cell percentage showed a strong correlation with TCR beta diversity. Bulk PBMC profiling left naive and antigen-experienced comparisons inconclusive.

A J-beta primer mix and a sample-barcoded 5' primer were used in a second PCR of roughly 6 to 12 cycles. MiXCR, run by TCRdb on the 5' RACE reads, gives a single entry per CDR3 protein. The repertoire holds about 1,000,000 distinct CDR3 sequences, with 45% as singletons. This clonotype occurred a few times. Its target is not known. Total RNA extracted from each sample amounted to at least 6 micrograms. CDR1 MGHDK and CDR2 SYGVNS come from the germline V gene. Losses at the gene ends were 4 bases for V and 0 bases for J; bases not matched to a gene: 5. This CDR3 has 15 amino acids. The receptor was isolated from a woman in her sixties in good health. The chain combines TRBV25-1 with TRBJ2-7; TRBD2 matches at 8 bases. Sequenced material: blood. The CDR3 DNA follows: TGTGCCAGCAGTGGGGAGCGGGAGAGCTCCTACGAGCAGTACTTC. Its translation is CASSGERESSYEQYF.